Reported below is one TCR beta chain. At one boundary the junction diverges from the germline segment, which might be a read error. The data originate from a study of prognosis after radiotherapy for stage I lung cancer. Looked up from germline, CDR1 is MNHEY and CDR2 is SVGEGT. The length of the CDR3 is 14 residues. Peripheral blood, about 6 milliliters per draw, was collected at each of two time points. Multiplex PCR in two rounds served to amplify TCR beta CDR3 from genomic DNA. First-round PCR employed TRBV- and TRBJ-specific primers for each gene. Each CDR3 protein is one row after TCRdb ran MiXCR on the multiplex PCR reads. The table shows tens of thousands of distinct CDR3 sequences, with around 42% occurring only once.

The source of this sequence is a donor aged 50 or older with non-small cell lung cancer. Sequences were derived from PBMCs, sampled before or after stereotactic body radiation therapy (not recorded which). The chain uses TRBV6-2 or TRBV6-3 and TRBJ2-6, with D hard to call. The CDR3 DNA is TGTGCCAGCATTTACTGGACCGGGGCCAACGTCCTGACTTTC. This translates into CASIYWTGANVLTF.